The next 18 T cell receptor beta chains were all read from a single sample in a study of shared clonotypes between healthy human individuals. The repertoire was sequenced with immunoSEQ multiplex PCR; TCRdb's copy has only in-frame clones and lacks some. The table has about 690,000 clones, less than 95% seen once; the top ten hold about a third. What was sequenced was memory CD8+ T cells from PBMCs. Stated subset: CD45RO+ cells pooled with CCR7-negative TemRA cells. All receptors come from a man aged 18 to 35 in good health. Some clones in this sample may be carry-over from other donors' samples.

The J gene is TRBJ2-2, the V gene TRBV9; D is uncertain. Germline-derived CDR1 and CDR2 are SGDLS and YYNGEE. Deletions cut 4 bases from V and 3 bases from J, with 13 bases between. The CDR3 length is 15 residues. CDR3 protein: CASSFPPGDTGELFF. CDR3 coding DNA: TGTGCCAGCAGCTTCCCCCCGGGCGACACCGGGGAGCTGTTTTTT.

CDR3 in DNA: TGTGCCAGCAGCCCCCCTAGCGGGAGGATCGGGGAGCTGTTTTTT. The encoded protein is CASSPPSGRIGELFF. V is TRBV9 and J is TRBJ2-2, with 11 bases aligning to TRBD2. Per the germline V gene, CDR1 is SGDLS and CDR2 is YYNGEE. V lost 4 bases and J lost 7; bases outside the gene matches: 6. The CDR3 spans 15 residues.

The DNA of the CDR3 is TGTGCCAGCAGTTCCCCGGGACAGGGCTTCTGGAATGAGCAGTTCTTC. Its protein product is CASSSPGQGFWNEQFF. This chain links TRBV28 with TRBJ2-1; 9 bases are a match to TRBD1. The V gene end was trimmed by 4 bases and the J gene end by 7 bases; junction bases not matched to a gene: 11. The CDR3 is made up of 16 amino acids. Germline V lookup: CDR1 MDHEN, CDR2 SYDVKM. Using reference TRBV28 and TRBJ2-1 for the parts outside the CDR3, the full variable domain is DVKVTQSSRYLVKRTGEKVFLECVQDMDHENMFWYRQDPGLGLRLIYFSYDVKMKEKGDIPEGYSVSREKKERFSLILESASTNQTSMYLCASSSPGQGFWNEQFFGPGTRLTVL.

The chain joins TRBV20-1 to TRBJ2-1; D perhaps matches TRBD2 (5 bases). Germline V CDR1 and CDR2: DFQATT, SNEGSKA (reference sequence). V lost 3 bases and J lost 9, with 9 bases in between. The CDR3 has 11 residues. CDR3: CSARSEGEQFF. The DNA for the CDR3 is TGCAGTGCTAGGTCCGAGGGTGAGCAGTTCTTC.

V usage is TRBV28 and J usage is TRBJ1-1; D unresolved. This CDR3 is built from 13 residues. The V end lost 4 bases, the J end lost 0 bases, and 6 bases lay between the germline ends. CDR1 MDHEN and CDR2 SYDVKM come from the germline V gene. CDR3 amino acids: CASSSQMNTEAFF. The CDR3 DNA sequence: TGTGCCAGCAGTTCCCAAATGAACACTGAAGCTTTCTTT. Together with reference TRBV28 and TRBJ1-1, the CDR3 gives the full variable domain: DVKVTQSSRYLVKRTGEKVFLECVQDMDHENMFWYRQDPGLGLRLIYFSYDVKMKEKGDIPEGYSVSREKKERFSLILESASTNQTSMYLCASSSQMNTEAFFGQGTRLTVV.

Points on this clone: A read error is possible here, since a much larger clone lies one base away. V usage is TRBV6-5 and J usage is TRBJ1-1; no clear D. V was pared by 4 bases and J by 0 bases, with 6 bases between. The CDR3 is 13 residues long. Germline V gene sequence: CDR1 MNHEY, CDR2 SVGAGI. This CDR3 is CASSFILNTEAFF. CDR3 sequence (DNA): TGTGCCAGCAGTTTCATACTGAACACTGAAGCTTTCTTT.

This chain uses TRBV28 with TRBJ1-1, with 9 bases aligning to TRBD1. The CDR3 consists of 15 residues. Unmatched junction bases numbered 8, after V lost 4 bases and J lost 5 bases. Per the germline V gene, CDR1 is MDHEN and CDR2 is SYDVKM. CDR3 DNA: TGTGCCAGCAGTTACCCCGGGACAGGGCTGACTGAAGCTTTCTTT. Amino acids: CASSYPGTGLTEAFF.

This clone was counted once. The chain uses TRBV29-1 and TRBJ1-1; maybe TRBD1 (5 bases). Germline V gene sequence: CDR1 SQVTM, CDR2 ANQGSEA. Trimming pared 5 bases from V and 11 bases from J, leaving 18 bases between. The CDR3 runs to 12 residues. CDR3 sequence (DNA): TGCAGCGTTATCGGGACCCTAGGAGGTGCTTTCTTT. Translated, it gives CSVIGTLGGAFF.

This rearrangement joins TRBV4-1 to TRBJ2-2; the match to TRBD2 covers 7 bases. V trimming: 1 base; J trimming: 4 bases; junction bases outside the gene matches: 9. The CDR3 has 17 residues. Germline assignment: CDR1 MGHRA and CDR2 YSYEKL. CDR3 sequence reads: CASSQVVGRDATGELFF. In nucleotides, the CDR3 is TGCGCCAGCAGCCAAGTTGTGGGGAGGGATGCCACCGGGGAGCTGTTTTTT.

The chain employs TRBV19 and TRBJ1-5, with a possible D match to TRBD1 (5 bases). V was shortened by 1 base and J by 3 bases, with 13 bases between the two germline ends. The CDR3 contains 16 residues. Germline CDR1 reads LNHDA; CDR2 reads SQIVND (reference sequence). The CDR3 reads CASSIVPGIINQPQHF. The CDR3 DNA is TGTGCCAGTAGTATAGTTCCAGGGATCATCAATCAGCCCCAGCATTTT.

The gene calls are TRBV7-9 and TRBJ1-1; D is possibly TRBD1 (6 bases). V was cut by 3 bases and J by 0 bases, with 20 bases left in between. The CDR3 length is 18 residues. Looked up from germline, CDR1 is SEHNR and CDR2 is FQNEAQ (reference sequence). The CDR3 region is CASSLSRDIYYMNTEAFF. The CDR3 nucleotides read TGTGCCAGCAGCTTGTCCCGGGACATATATTATATGAACACTGAAGCTTTCTTT.

The count of this clone is one. CDR3 in amino acids: CASSIQGLGETQYF. CDR3 DNA sequence: TGTGCCAGCAGTATACAGGGTTTGGGAGAGACCCAGTACTTC. The chain links TRBV27 to TRBJ2-5, with D perhaps matching TRBD1 (6 bases). Germline CDR1 MNHEY, CDR2 SMNVEV (reference sequence). The CDR3 covers 14 residues. V lost 5 bases to trimming and J lost 4 bases, with 14 bases between them.

The chain has TRBV4-3 and TRBJ2-3; D is ambiguous. CDR1 and CDR2 (germline): LGHNA, YSLEER. Trimming removed 0 bases at V and 0 bases at J, with 13 bases between. This CDR3 region has 17 residues. CDR3 protein: CASSQEPPPRSTDTQYF. The CDR3 region has the DNA TGCGCCAGCAGCCAAGAGCCCCCCCCGAGAAGCACAGATACGCAGTATTTT.

The chain uses TRBV18 and TRBJ2-5, with 14 positions matching TRBD2. Germline V gene lookup returns CDR1 KGHSH and CDR2 LQKENI. V lost 3 bases to trimming and J lost 4 bases; unmatched junction nucleotides: 4. This CDR3 region has 16 residues. This CDR3 is CASSPSTSGRGETQYF. The DNA for the CDR3 is TGTGCCAGCTCACCTTCGACTAGCGGGAGGGGAGAGACCCAGTACTTC.

V gene TRBV2 combines with J gene TRBJ2-3, with D uncertain. The CDR3 loop spans 13 amino acids. Deletions cut 8 bases from V and 4 bases from J, with 13 bases between. Germline lookup yields CDR1 SNHLY and CDR2 FYNNEI. In DNA, the CDR3 is TGTGCCAGCGGGTTACCTAAACCAGATACGCAGTATTTT. Its protein is CASGLPKPDTQYF.

The rearrangement joins TRBV11-1 to TRBJ1-1; D gene unclear. V lost 3 bases, J lost 1 base, and 9 bases lay in between. Germline CDR1 reads SGHAT; CDR2 reads FQDESV (reference sequence). The CDR3 covers 14 residues. Written as DNA, the CDR3 is TGTGCCAGCAGCTTCCCAGGAAGGAACACTGAAGCTTTCTTT. Its protein is CASSFPGRNTEAFF.

V is TRBV7-9 and J is TRBJ2-7; D gene uncertain. Per the germline V gene, CDR1 is SEHNR and CDR2 is FQNEAQ (reference sequence). The length of the CDR3 is 12 residues. Trimming took 7 bases from V and 3 from J, leaving 10 bases between them. CDR3 loop: CASTTSFYEQYF. The CDR3 DNA sequence: TGTGCCAGCACCACGTCTTTCTACGAGCAGTACTTC.

This clone appeared a single time. The chain couples TRBV9 to TRBJ2-3; tentative D call: TRBD2 (5 bases). CDR1 and CDR2 from the germline V gene are SGDLS and YYNGEE. This CDR3 contains 13 residues. V was clipped by 6 bases and J by 5 bases, with 13 bases between them. CDR3 sequence (DNA): TGTGCCAGCAACCGCAGAGGGCAAGATACGCAGTATTTT. This translates into CASNRRGQDTQYF.